This entry features one TCR beta chain sequence. The data were obtained in a study of blood T cell repertoires in COVID-19. Study-level information: Nucleic acid was either cDNA or gDNA, and it came from T cells, B-cell-depleted T cells, or PBMCs.

This table comes from immunoSEQ multiplex PCR, and its TCRdb copy is limited to in-frame clones, with some not included. The sample consists of about 24,000 clones, 75% to 90% of them appearing once. Germline CDR1 and CDR2: SGHTA and FQGTGA. The CDR3 contains 15 residues. With 3 bases removed from V and 2 bases from J, the gap between germline ends came to 11 bases. The sample was peripheral blood. The chain carries TRBV7-3 and TRBJ2-1; D perhaps matches TRBD1 (6 bases). The source of this sequence is a woman in her 70s with active COVID-19. This CDR3 reads CASSLGTLPYNEQFF. For the CDR3, the DNA is TGTGCCAGCAGCTTGGGGACACTACCCTACAATGAGCAGTTCTTC.